Listed here are 12 T cell receptor beta chains from one sample, sequenced in a study of read filtering for tumor transcriptome and immune sequencing. This library used roughly 400 ng RNA and molecular barcoded adaptors spanning alpha/delta and beta/gamma chains. TCRdb passed the reads through MiXCR, listing each CDR3 protein once. The sample holds 20,000 to 25,000 distinct CDR3 sequences; around 15% are singletons and the top ten take more than 60%. The material sequenced was a population of CD138-negative cells sorted from bone marrow. Every receptor here comes from a donor aged 40 or over with multiple myeloma.

Of note for this clonotype: A far more abundant clone sits one base away, making this likely a read error. The J gene is TRBJ2-1, the V gene TRBV7-2; 11 bases agree with TRBD1. There are 18 residues in the CDR3. Germline-derived CDR1 and CDR2 are SGHTA and FQGNSA. CDR3 sequence: CANSPGQGAASSYNEQFF. CDR3 sequence (DNA): TGTGCCAACAGCCCCGGACAGGGGGCCGCCAGCTCCTACAATGAGCAGTTCTTC.

This clonotype came up many times. The chain uses TRBV19 and TRBJ2-7; D remains ambiguous. CDR1 LNHDA and CDR2 SQIVND come from the germline V gene (reference sequence). Trimming left V 6 bases short and J 1 base short, with 13 bases between. The CDR3 totals 14 residues. CDR3 bases: TGTGCCAGTAGAGATCACAGAACATCCTACGAGCAGTACTTC. Its protein is CASRDHRTSYEQYF.

Many counts were recorded for this clonotype. This CDR3 is missing its conserved last phenylalanine or tryptophan, likely due to a read error. The genes are TRBV11-2 and TRBJ2-3; TRBD1 is a possible D gene (7 bases). This CDR3 is built from 16 residues. Deletions cut 4 bases from V and 9 bases from J, with 23 bases between. Germline-derived CDR1 and CDR2 are SGHAT and FQNNGV. The CDR3 here is CASSWGGDSSTETQYL. CDR3 nucleotides: TGTGCCAGCAGCTGGGGCGGGGACAGCAGCACGGAGACGCAGTATTTA.

Only a few counts were recorded for this clonotype. V is TRBV20-1 and J is TRBJ1-1; no reliable D call. Looked up from germline, CDR1 is DFQATT and CDR2 is SNEGSKA (reference sequence). The V and J ends lost 2 bases and 4 bases respectively, with 8 bases between them. The CDR3 has 12 residues. CDR3 nucleotide sequence: TGCAGTGCTAGACCTGGCACCACTGAAGCTTTCTTT. Translated: CSARPGTTEAFF.

The table lists this clonotype with many counts. The chain has TRBV20-1 and TRBJ2-3; TRBD2 matches at 9 bases. The germline V gene encodes CDR1 DFQATT and CDR2 SNEGSKA (reference sequence). The length of the CDR3 is 15 residues. The ends lost 0 bases at V and 3 bases at J; junction bases unmatched: 4. The CDR3 sequence: CSARDTSGLTDTQYF. The CDR3 nucleotides are TGCAGTGCTAGAGATACTAGCGGGCTTACAGATACGCAGTATTTT.

This clonotype was counted at least ten times. The chain links TRBV12-3 or TRBV12-4 to TRBJ2-1; 13 nucleotides line up with TRBD2. The CDR3 sequence is 14 residues long. After removal of 8 bases from V and 7 bases from J, the junction contained 5 bases not matched to a gene. In DNA, the CDR3 is TGTGCCAGCTGGACTAGCGGGAGTTGGAATGAGCAGTTCTTC. Translated, it gives CASWTSGSWNEQFF.

In its sample, this clonotype was seen many times. This chain joins TRBV20-1 and TRBJ2-7; 8 bases agree with TRBD1. This CDR3 is 11 amino acids long. In germline, CDR1 is DFQATT, CDR2 SNEGSKA (reference sequence). V gave up 6 bases and J gave up 9 bases; unmatched junction bases: 7. CDR3 coding DNA: TGCAGTGCCAGGGGGCAGCCGGGGCAGTACTTC. This translates into CSARGQPGQYF.

On this clonotype itself: This may be a read error, as it is one base from a much larger clone. Without the conserved terminal phenylalanine or tryptophan, this CDR3 likely stems from a read error. The chain recombines TRBV20-1 with TRBJ1-1; D uncertain. CDR3 length: 13 amino acids. The germline V gene has CDR1 DFQATT and CDR2 SNEGSKA (reference sequence). V was clipped by 3 bases and J by 0 bases, with 8 bases between them. The CDR3 loop reads CSASKEMNTEAFL. The CDR3 DNA reads as TGCAGTGCTAGTAAAGAAATGAACACTGAAGCTTTCCTT.

This clonotype was observed at least ten times. The V gene is TRBV3-1, the J gene TRBJ2-1; 9 nucleotides match TRBD2. Trimming removed 4 bases from V and 6 bases from J; junction bases left unmatched: 10. Germline V gives CDR1 LGHDT, CDR2 YNNKEL (reference sequence). This CDR3 contains 16 residues. The CDR3, as DNA: TGTGCCAGCAGCCTCTATAGCGGGAGTCCATCCAATGAGCAGTTCTTC. This encodes CASSLYSGSPSNEQFF.

The rearrangement joins TRBV15 to TRBJ2-5; a possible D gene is TRBD1 (6 bases). This CDR3 spans 12 amino acids. Germline CDR1 LNHNV, CDR2 YYDKDF (reference sequence). The V and J ends lost 6 bases and 11 bases respectively, with 16 bases between them. CDR3 sequence: CATSDPGHGQYF. The CDR3, as DNA: TGTGCCACCAGTGACCCGGGACACGGACAGTACTTC.

On this clonotype itself: A much larger clone sits a single nucleotide away, making a read error possible. V is TRBV3-1 and J is TRBJ1-3; a weak D match, TRBD1 (5 bases). Germline CDR1 and CDR2: LGHDT and YNNKEL (reference sequence). The V gene lost 6 bases and the J gene lost 2 bases, with 14 bases spanning the gap. The CDR3 sequence is 15 residues long. The CDR3 coding sequence is TGTGCCAGCAGTAACGGGGGAAGCCCTGGAAACACCATATATTTT. Its protein product is CASSNGGSPGNTIYF.

This clonotype was counted many times. This chain joins TRBV18 and TRBJ2-3, with TRBD1 identical over 7 bases. CDR1 and CDR2 (germline): KGHSH, LQKENI. The CDR3 runs 17 residues. V lost 0 bases and J lost 0; bases outside the gene matches: 6. The CDR3 loop is CASSPPGTAASTDTQYF. CDR3 sequence (DNA): TGTGCCAGCTCACCACCTGGGACAGCAGCTAGCACAGATACGCAGTATTTT.